This TCR beta chain was recovered during a study of cytomegalovirus exposure and HLA in healthy donors. Points from the study as a whole: In a later analysis, TCR beta V- and J-gene trimming was associated with a missense DCLRE1C variant.

Trimming cost V 6 bases and J 2 bases; bases outside gene matches: 9. CDR1 is MNHNS and CDR2 is SASEGT in the germline V gene. The CDR3 spans 15 residues. This clone was counted a few times. Its antigen remains unknown. Primers: 60 Vbeta forward and 13 Jbeta reverse. In the study's own analysis: Per a later analysis, the number of unique TCR beta chains was around 80 million, of which about 10 million were shared. Sequenced by immunoSEQ multiplex PCR; TCRdb stores in-frame clones only, minus some. V and J calls and clone size are copied from that table; D and trimming were computed from the DNA. The sample yields 95,000 to 150,000 clones, 17% seen once.

Sequenced sample: PBMCs. This sequence joins TRBV6-1 and TRBJ2-7; 8 bases align to TRBD2. The sequence derives from a female donor in good health and CMV-seropositive. The CDR3 is CASRKGGLGAYEQYF. DNA of the CDR3: TGTGCCAGCAGAAAAGGGGGACTAGGCGCCTACGAGCAGTACTTC.